The clone carrying this T cell receptor beta chain appeared once. The antigen is not known. The sample belongs to a study of cytomegalovirus exposure and HLA in healthy donors. Findings of the study overall: Cytomegalovirus association was listed for about 160 TCR beta chains. Some V segments could not be told apart, so they were left out, TRBV6-2 and TRBV6-3 among them.

Per the germline V gene, CDR1 is SGHDT and CDR2 is YYEEEE. The CDR3 totals 15 residues. V was clipped by 2 bases and J by 8 bases; unmatched bases: 6. Amplification used 60 Vbeta primers and 13 Jbeta primers. Method: immunoSEQ multiplex PCR; TCRdb's copy keeps in-frame clones and lacks some. The sample lists 200,000 to 250,000 clones; around 80% were seen once. The rearrangement uses TRBV5-6 and TRBJ2-1; 11 bases match TRBD2. What was sequenced was PBMCs. The receptor comes from a girl aged 2 to 9 in good health and CMV-seronegative. As DNA, the CDR3 is TGTGCCAGCAGCTTTAGCACTAGCGGGAGCGATGAGCAGTTCTTC. Protein product: CASSFSTSGSDEQFF.